This T cell receptor beta chain was identified in a study of T cells in Graves' hyperthyroidism and ophthalmopathy. Patients between 18 and 65 years old had hyperthyroidism, newly diagnosed and lasting under 2 months. The CDR3 extends over 14 amino acids. V was shortened by 2 bases and J by 6 bases, with 14 bases between the two germline ends. Looked up from germline, CDR1 is LGHDT and CDR2 is YNNKEL (reference sequence). Regions amplified from RNA transcripts were the TCR beta CDR3 regions. When the TCR CDR3 underwent first-round RT-PCR, the HTBI primer set was used. TCRdb used MiXCR to reprocess the multiplex PCR reads, holding one entry per CDR3 protein. The sample holds 370,000 or so distinct CDR3 sequences, approximately 15% seen once.

The chain has TRBV3-1 and TRBJ2-7; D may be TRBD2 (5 bases). The source is a young man with Graves' hyperthyroidism that later progressed to Graves' ophthalmopathy. The sample was blood. The CDR3 sequence: CASSQIVSEGEQYF. The CDR3 DNA reads TGTGCCAGCAGCCAAATTGTGTCTGAGGGCGAGCAGTACTTC.